This TCR beta chain appears in the sequencing data of a study of radiation and T cells in renal cell carcinoma. Notes on this clone: The antigen is not known.

The time point denotes: baseline pretreatment blood. Treatment here: 15 Gy SBRT to primary tumor, nephrectomy 4 weeks later. Overall study results and limits: In blood, top tumor clones expanded by 2 weeks, shrinking by 4. Without pretreatment biopsies, baseline tumor clonotype presence was undetermined.

Clones were sequenced by immunoSEQ multiplex PCR, and TCRdb holds only the in-frame ones, with some missing. The table lists more than 75,000 clones, 65% to 85% of them singletons. The receptor comes from a man in his 60s with renal cell carcinoma. The specimen was blood, collected from a patient whose treatment included radiotherapy and nephrectomy.

CDR3 sequence reads: CASSSTRGGPDTQYF. The CDR3 bases are TGCGCCAGCAGCTCGACTAGGGGGGGGCCAGATACGCAGTATTTT. The V gene is TRBV5-1, the J gene TRBJ2-3; possibly TRBD2 for D (7 bases). V dropped 3 bases and J dropped 4 bases, with 15 bases sitting between them. Germline CDR1 is SGHRS and CDR2 is YFSETQ. This CDR3 comprises 15 residues.